This TCR beta chain came from a study of response to subunit inactivated influenza vaccine. Whole-study findings and limits: The authors offered the suggestion that each seasonal influenza vaccination recruits few new T cells.

TCRdb reanalysed the RT-PCR reads using MiXCR and keeps one entry per CDR3 protein. The table has about half a million distinct CDR3 sequences, about 25% seen once; the top ten hold approximately 1.9%. On this clonotype itself: The antigen remains unidentified.

This CDR3 contains 15 residues. Trimming removed 4 bases from V and 0 bases from J, with 11 bases in between. Germline V gene lookup returns CDR1 SGDLS and CDR2 YYNGEE. The sequences come from CD4+ T cells sorted from PBMCs, collected more than 4 days after vaccination. The receptor's source is a man between 50 and 59 years old who received an inactivated influenza vaccine. V is TRBV9 and J is TRBJ2-1; unclear D gene. CDR3 bases: TGTGCCAGCAGCAAGGGATCCCGCTCCTACAATGAGCAGTTCTTC. Translated, it gives CASSKGSRSYNEQFF.